The entry that follows covers one TCR beta chain sequence. Repertoires were generated with immunoSEQ multiplex PCR, while TCRdb's copy carries only in-frame clones and drops some. The sample consists of roughly 190,000 clones, about 88% of them appearing once. The entry originates in a study of blood T cell repertoires in COVID-19. V lost 2 bases, J lost 5 bases, and 3 bases lay in between. The CDR3 is 11 amino acids. Germline CDR1 is MNHEY and CDR2 is SVGEGT. The TCR was taken from a woman between 40 and 50 years old who had recovered from COVID-19. The rearrangement joins TRBV6-2 or TRBV6-3 to TRBJ1-1; D gene uncertain. Material: peripheral blood. The CDR3 bases are TGTGCCAGCAGTTACCCTACTGAAGCTTTCTTT. Its translation is CASSYPTEAFF.